This T cell receptor (beta chain) was captured in a study of T cell responses to AZD1222 COVID-19 vaccine (dated by TCRdb to about 2021). For the wider study: AZD1222 recipients given second doses at about 4 weeks or at about 12 weeks were pooled, since spike-specific TCR depth and breadth were not found to differ between the two schedules. A total of roughly 240 trial participants underwent TCR sequencing, of whom about 210 received two doses of AZD1222 and 26 received two doses of the MenACWY control vaccine. Trial participants were enrolled by age into subgroups of 18-55, 56-69 and 70-plus years, and about 150, 27 and 61 TCR-sequenced participants, respectively, were included in these subgroups. Here is what the overall study found, with its caveats: Participants were mostly white British and included more females than males, and it was suggested by the authors that clonal diversity may have been underestimated. No day 14 peak-response samples were available, so repertoires were characterized only after the peak T cell response. Conclusions about previously exposed vaccinees were limited because only 6 or 7 AZD1222 recipients were SARS-CoV-2 seropositive at baseline. A significant rise in spike-specific TCR breadth and depth was observed after two AZD1222 doses relative to day 0 and relative to MenACWY recipients. In the small 56-69-year group, the increase in depth fell short of significance, most likely because of low power. Reportedly, close to half of the unique spike-specific TCRs recognized epitopes lying outside the regions that are mutated in the B.1.351 and B.1.1.7 variants. The whole spike protein was spanned by vaccine-associated CD4 TCRs, and dominant responses were seen in regions 160-218 and 743-854.

Remarks on this clone: No cognate antigen has been identified for it. No base quality values were provided; no much bigger clone lies one nucleotide off.

The CDR3 spans 18 residues, from the cysteine through the phenylalanine. Only CDR3 DNA remains: 54 bases, in frame from the first base. Via the germline V gene, CDR1 is SGHRS and CDR2 YFSETQ. V is clipped by 1 base and J by 4 bases, and the sequence between their germline boundaries is 23 bases long. The CDR3 regions of human TCRbeta chains were subjected to immunosequencing. The original pipeline was this. TCRs in the repertoires were matched against a reference library of SARS-CoV-2-specific TCRs that had been generated with the MIRA antigen-specificity platform. Breadth was defined as the fraction of unique TCRs that were SARS-CoV-2-associated, and depth was defined as the fraction of total T cells that were SARS-CoV-2-associated. Using the MIRA data, every spike-specific TCR was mapped to the spike region that the TCR reacted to and assigned to either a CD4 or a CD8 class. Log10-transformed breadth and depth values were compared by one-way ANOVA with Sidak's multiple comparisons tests. TCRdb carries this immuneACCESS record with in-frame sequences only. Its versions omit some clonotypes, under half of them owing to an unresolved V gene in the studies checked, with the rest unexplained. D and trimming come from the DNA, and the V and J calls and clone size come from that table. This sample holds 130,000 to 150,000 clones; 70% to 90% were observed only once. Approximately 16% of the sample is held by the ten biggest clonotypes.

The sample's time point, from its label and the paper: baseline before first vaccination. The vaccinee samples were drawn from two UK trials, COV001 and COV002, one of which was a single-blind randomized controlled phase 2/3 trial testing AZD1222 (ChAdOx1 nCoV-19) in healthy adults. Trial participant PBMC samples were collected at day 0 and day 28 after the second dose for TCRbeta chain sequencing. The rearranged segments are TRBV5-1 and TRBJ1-2, with a weak D call of TRBD1 (5 bases match). The sequence came from an adult in good health. The sample consisted of peripheral blood, taken on day 0 of AZD1222 vaccination. The DNA reads TGCGCCAGCAGCTTGACTCCCGGGACTCGCGAGGCCTTCTATGGCTACACCTTC. Its coded protein is CASSLTPGTREAFYGYTF. Joined to the reference TRBV5-1 and TRBJ1-2 proteins, this CDR3 gives the full variable domain: KAGVTQTPRYLIKTRGQQVTLSCSPISGHRSVSWYQQTPGQGLQFLFEYFSETQRNKGNFPGRFSGRQFSNSRSEMNVSTLELGDSALYLCASSLTPGTREAFYGYTFGSGTRLTVV.